A selection of T cell receptor beta chains follows, all from one sample in a study of tumor-infiltrating lymphocytes in primary liver carcinoma. TCRdb itself ran the multiplex PCR reads through MiXCR, one entry per CDR3 protein. The table lists about 310,000 distinct CDR3 sequences, 55% to 65% of them singletons. Sequencing was done on a sample of peripheral blood. These receptors were obtained from a man between 40 and 49 years old with primary liver carcinoma and hepatitis B virus infection. The conserved cysteine and the conserved F or W are not part of the CDR3 here. Fields, in order: clone size, V gene, CDR3 protein. Some rows have no size entry. The others give once, few or many, or a class for an expanded clone.

>.|TRBV7-9
ASTLWGIGNTIY
>many|TRBV5-6
ASSLSGFSYNEQF
>.|TRBV5-1
TSSRGHQQETQY
>.|TRBV28
ASSLPTRATHY
>.|TRBV11-2
ASSVDTTNTAELF
>.|TRBV7-9
ASSLSRETDTQY
>.|TRBV4-1
ASSLLTGGEAF
>once|TRBV11-2
ASSLRLAVNQETQY
>.|TRBV12-3/TRBV12-4
ASNLGLAGGPPGELF
>.|TRBV11-1
VSGLLLAGPNTGELF
>.|TRBV11-2
ASTPEIGTGELF
>few|TRBV28
ASSWAGSYGYT
>.|TRBV7-9
AGSLDRVTGELF
>.|TRBV6-1
ASSEGDSPYEQY
>.|TRBV11-3
ASSRAASGRVEEQF
>many|TRBV6-5
ASGRTDSTDTQY
>.|TRBV6-5
ASSYSSPGLAASGAAKNIQY